These T cell receptor beta chains were read from a single sample in a study of blood T cell dynamics during melanoma immunotherapy. The method was immunoSEQ multiplex PCR; TCRdb's version includes in-frame clones alone and lacks a portion of them. The table has 6,000 or so clones, 88% seen once; the top ten hold around 1.9%. The sequencing used blood, collected from a patient treated with checkpoint blockade. The origin of the receptors is a human donor with melanoma. The CDR3 runs from the conserved cysteine through the conserved F or W. D genes are given only for firm matches. The size entry is marked missing in some rows and otherwise reads once, few, many or a size class.

V,D,size,J,CDR3,DNA
TRBV6-1,NA,NA,TRBJ1-5,CASSEGLPVDRNQPQHF,TGTGCCAGCAGTGAGGGACTCCCGGTCGATCGCAATCAGCCCCAGCATTTT
TRBV4-2,NA,few,TRBJ1-1,CASSQDRSNTEAFF,TGTGCCAGCAGCCAAGATAGGTCGAACACTGAAGCTTTCTTT
TRBV6-5,NA,NA,TRBJ1-1,CASSYSVRGEAFF,TGTGCCAGCAGTTACTCGGTCAGGGGTGAAGCTTTCTTT
TRBV30,TRBD1,NA,TRBJ1-6,CAWSDRAAYNSPLHF,TGTGCCTGGTCAGACAGGGCTGCCTATAATTCACCCCTCCACTTT
TRBV4-3,TRBD2,NA,TRBJ2-2,CASSQDRVAGGLFF,TGCGCCAGCAGCCAAGATAGAGTAGCGGGGGGTCTGTTTTTT
TRBV11-3,TRBD1,NA,TRBJ2-5,CASSLGRGSETQYF,TGTGCCAGCAGCTTGGGCAGGGGGTCGGAGACCCAGTACTTC
TRBV4-2,TRBD1,NA,TRBJ1-2,CASSHSDDRGYGYTF,TGTGCCAGCAGCCACTCAGACGACAGGGGCTATGGCTACACCTTC
TRBV9,NA,once,TRBJ1-5,CASSKGVSNQPQHF,TGTGCCAGCAGCAAGGGGGTCAGCAATCAGCCCCAGCATTTT
TRBV7-3,NA,once,TRBJ2-5,CASSFGSQETQYF,TGTGCCAGCAGCTTCGGGAGCCAAGAGACCCAGTACTTC
TRBV7-8,NA,NA,TRBJ2-7,CASSPPRGDEQYF,TGTGCCAGCAGCCCCCCGAGGGGTGACGAGCAGTACTTC
TRBV2,TRBD2,NA,TRBJ2-3,CASSGSLAGVTDTQYF,TGTGCCAGCAGTGGCAGCCTAGCGGGGGTCACAGATACGCAGTATTTT
TRBV11-3,TRBD2,NA,TRBJ2-3,CASSPGGDTQYF,TGTGCCAGCAGCCCGGGGGGAGATACGCAGTATTTT
TRBV5-1,NA,NA,TRBJ2-1,CASSFGGRTYNEQFF,TGCGCCAGCAGCTTTGGGGGCCGCACCTACAATGAGCAGTTCTTC
TRBV19,NA,NA,TRBJ1-3,CASCRGGSGNTIYF,TGTGCCAGTTGCAGAGGGGGTTCTGGAAACACCATATATTTT
TRBV7-9,NA,NA,TRBJ1-2,CASSLATPNYGYTF,TGTGCCAGCAGCTTAGCGACTCCTAACTATGGCTACACCTTC
TRBV4-1,NA,NA,TRBJ2-2,CASSQWSVGVGLGTGELFF,TGCGCCAGCAGCCAATGGTCAGTTGGTGTGGGGTTAGGCACCGGGGAGCTGTTTTTT
TRBV4-3,TRBD2,NA,TRBJ2-3,CASSSTLAGSRTDTQYF,TGCGCCAGCAGCAGTACCCTAGCGGGGTCGCGCACAGATACGCAGTATTTT
TRBV2,NA,NA,TRBJ2-7,CASSGEGQISYEQYF,TGTGCCAGCAGTGGAGAGGGGCAGATCTCCTACGAGCAGTACTTC
TRBV7-2,NA,NA,TRBJ1-2,CASSLVGQGSGYTF,TGTGCCAGCAGCTTAGTTGGGCAGGGATCTGGCTACACCTTC
TRBV14,NA,NA,TRBJ1-2,CASSQDWEGGYTF,TGTGCCAGCAGCCAAGACTGGGAAGGCGGCTACACCTTC
TRBV2,NA,NA,TRBJ1-2,CANGVYTF,TGTGCCAATGGTGTCTACACCTTC
TRBV6-1,TRBD1,once,TRBJ2-7,CASRLRDRDYEQYF,TGTGCCAGCAGACTCCGGGACAGGGACTACGAGCAGTACTTC
TRBV2,TRBD2,NA,TRBJ2-1,CASSTSSRTSGGYEQFF,TGTGCCAGCAGTACCTCCTCCCGGACTAGCGGGGGCTATGAGCAGTTCTTC
TRBV7-2,TRBD2,NA,TRBJ2-3,CASSLALRGGAGDTQYF,TGTGCCAGCAGCTTGGCCCTCCGGGGGGGGGCGGGAGATACGCAGTATTTT
TRBV16,TRBD1,NA,TRBJ2-3,CASSPQGSPDTQYF,TGTGCCAGCAGCCCACAGGGGTCCCCAGATACGCAGTATTTT
TRBV7-3,NA,NA,TRBJ2-1,CASSRRPGNEQFF,TGTGCCAGCAGTCGGCGGCCCGGCAATGAGCAGTTCTTC
TRBV7-2,NA,NA,TRBJ2-7,CASSLEAGLRSYEQYF,TGTGCCAGCAGCTTAGAGGCGGGCTTGAGGTCCTACGAGCAGTACTTC
TRBV5-1,NA,NA,TRBJ2-5,CASTPGGHQETQYF,TGCGCCAGTACCCCTGGGGGGCACCAAGAGACCCAGTACTTC
TRBV6-5,NA,NA,TRBJ2-1,CASRPPLGGRDEQFF,TGTGCCAGCAGACCACCTCTGGGGGGCCGGGATGAGCAGTTCTTC
TRBV28,NA,NA,TRBJ2-3,CASSLPKDSRGANF,TGTGCCAGCAGTTTACCTAAGGACAGCCGAGGGGCAAATTTT
TRBV4-1,TRBD1,NA,TRBJ1-2,CASSQGPGGYRGYTF,TGCGCCAGCAGCCAAGGCCCAGGGGGCTATCGTGGCTACACCTTC
TRBV5-1,TRBD2,NA,TRBJ2-1,CASSLGLAGGEQFF,TGCGCCAGCAGCTTGGGACTAGCGGGGGGTGAGCAGTTCTTC
TRBV5-1,NA,NA,TRBJ2-7,CASSPGLYEQYF,TGCGCCAGCAGCCCCGGATTGTACGAGCAGTACTTC
TRBV30,NA,NA,TRBJ1-6,CAWSVMSPLHF,TGTGCCTGGAGTGTAATGTCACCCCTCCACTTT
TRBV5-1,NA,NA,TRBJ1-6,CASSLALGLGSPLHF,TGCGCCAGCAGCTTGGCCCTGGGGCTAGGATCACCCCTCCACTTT
TRBV2,NA,NA,TRBJ1-5,CASTPLTISNQPQHF,TGTGCCAGCACTCCGCTAACAATTAGCAATCAGCCCCAGCATTTT
TRBV5-4,NA,NA,TRBJ1-1,CASSLVGLGRKNTEAFF,TGTGCCAGCAGCTTGGTGGGGTTGGGCAGAAAGAACACTGAAGCTTTCTTT
TRBV5-1,TRBD2,NA,TRBJ2-3,CASSSKAGGPADTQYF,TGCGCCAGCAGCTCGAAAGCGGGGGGGCCGGCAGATACGCAGTATTTT